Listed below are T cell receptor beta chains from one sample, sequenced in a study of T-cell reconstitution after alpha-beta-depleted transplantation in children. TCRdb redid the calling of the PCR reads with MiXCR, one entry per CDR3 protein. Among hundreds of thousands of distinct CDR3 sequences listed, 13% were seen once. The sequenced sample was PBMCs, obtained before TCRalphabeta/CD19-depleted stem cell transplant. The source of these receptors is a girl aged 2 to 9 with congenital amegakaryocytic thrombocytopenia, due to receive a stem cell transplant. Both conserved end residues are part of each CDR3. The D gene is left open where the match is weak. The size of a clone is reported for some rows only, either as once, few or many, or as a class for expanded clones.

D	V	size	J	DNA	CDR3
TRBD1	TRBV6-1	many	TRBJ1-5	TGTGCCAGCAGAGGAGACAGGGATCAGCCCCAGCATTTT	CASRGDRDQPQHF
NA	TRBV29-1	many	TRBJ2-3	TGCAGCGTTGGTCTAGCACTAGGTACGCAGTATTTT	CSVGLALGTQYF
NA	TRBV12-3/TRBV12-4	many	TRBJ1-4	TGTGCCAGCACGACTATGACGGACGTTAATGAAAAACTGTTTTTT	CASTTMTDVNEKLFF
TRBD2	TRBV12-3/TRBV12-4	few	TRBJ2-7	TGTGCCAGCAGTTTTGGTCTAGCGGGAGGGCCTGGGTACTACGAGCAGTACTTC	CASSFGLAGGPGYYEQYF
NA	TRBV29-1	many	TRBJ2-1	TGCAGCGTTGACGAGTACAATGAGCAGTTCTTC	CSVDEYNEQFF
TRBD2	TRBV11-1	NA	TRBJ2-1	TGTGCCAGCAGCTTAACTCGACTAGCGGGAGGCCTTAGCTCCTACAATGAGCAGTTCTTC	CASSLTRLAGGLSSYNEQFF
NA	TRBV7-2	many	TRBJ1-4	TGTGCCAGCAGCTTACAAGACGAAAAACTGTTTTTT	CASSLQDEKLFF
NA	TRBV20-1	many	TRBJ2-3	TGCAGTGCTACTGAGGGGAGCGGGCTCGATACGCAGTATTTT	CSATEGSGLDTQYF
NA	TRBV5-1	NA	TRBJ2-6	TGCGCCAGCAGCTTATGGACACTCTCTGGGGCCAACGTCCTGACTTTC	CASSLWTLSGANVLTF
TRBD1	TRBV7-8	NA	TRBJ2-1	TGTGCCAGCAGCTTAGCGCTTTGGACACGTCGCGACACAGGGGCCCGGGGGCAGTTCTTC	CASSLALWTRRDTGARGQFF
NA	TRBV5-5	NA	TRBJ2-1	TGTGCCAGCAGCTTGGGGGGGATAGAGCAGTTCTTC	CASSLGGIEQFF
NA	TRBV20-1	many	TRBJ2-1	TGCAGTGCTAGAGGTGGGGGCGGAGCCGCTGTACGCAATGAGCAGTTCTTC	CSARGGGGAAVRNEQFF
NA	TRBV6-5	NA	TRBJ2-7	TGTGCCAGCAGTTACAAAGGCTATACCTACGAGCAGTACTTC	CASSYKGYTYEQYF
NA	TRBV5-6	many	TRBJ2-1	TGTGCCAGCACTTTGGGTCCCCAATACAATGAGCAGTTCTTC	CASTLGPQYNEQFF
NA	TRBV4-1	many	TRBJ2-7	TGCGCCAGCAGCCAAGATCATGGCTACGAGCAGTACTTC	CASSQDHGYEQYF
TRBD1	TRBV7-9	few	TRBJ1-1	TGTGCCAGCAGCCTCAACGACAGGGGCTACACTGAAGCTTTCTTT	CASSLNDRGYTEAFF
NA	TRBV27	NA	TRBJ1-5	TGTGCCAGCAGAGTTGGAGGGAGCAATCAGCCCCAGCATTTT	CASRVGGSNQPQHF
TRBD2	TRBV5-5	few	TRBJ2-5	TGTGCCAGCAGCCGGTGGACTAGCGAACAAGAGACCCAGTACTTC	CASSRWTSEQETQYF
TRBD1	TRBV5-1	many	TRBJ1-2	TGCGCCAGCAGGTATACCGGGACAGTATATGGCTACACCTTC	CASRYTGTVYGYTF
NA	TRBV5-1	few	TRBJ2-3	TGCGCCAGCAGCCGTAGAACCCCGTGGGGACACCTAGGCAGCACAGATACGCAGTATTTT	CASSRRTPWGHLGSTDTQYF
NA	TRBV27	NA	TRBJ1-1	TGTGCCAGCAGCCCAACCCCGGACTTTAACACTGAAGCTTTCTTT	CASSPTPDFNTEAFF
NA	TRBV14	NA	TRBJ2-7	TGTGCCAGCAGCCAAGCGAATCTACGCTCCTACGAGCAGTACTTC	CASSQANLRSYEQYF
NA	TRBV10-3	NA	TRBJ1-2	TGTGCCACCAGTGACCCGGGGGCTGGCTACACCTTC	CATSDPGAGYTF
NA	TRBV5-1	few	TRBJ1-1	TGCGCCAGCAGCTCAGGGACGGATATGAACACTGAAGCTTTCTTT	CASSSGTDMNTEAFF
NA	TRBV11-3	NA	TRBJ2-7	TGTGCCAGCAGCCAAGGTGGGAGCGCCACTGACTACGAGCAGTACTTC	CASSQGGSATDYEQYF
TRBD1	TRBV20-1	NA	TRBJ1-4	TGCAGTGTCCTCCGGGGACAGGGTTACGGAAAACTGTTTTTT	CSVLRGQGYGKLFF
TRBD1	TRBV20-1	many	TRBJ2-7	TGCAGTGCTAGCATAAATCAGGGGGTGCCCTACGAGCAGTACTTC	CSASINQGVPYEQYF
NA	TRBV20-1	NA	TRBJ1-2	TGCAGTGCTAGAGGGGTGCTAGGCAGGGCCTCGGGCGACACCTTC	CSARGVLGRASGDTF
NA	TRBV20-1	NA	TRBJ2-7	TGCAGTGCTACCTCGCTAGCGCGGCTATCGGAGCAGTACTTC	CSATSLARLSEQYF
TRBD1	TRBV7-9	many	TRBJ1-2	TGTGCCAGCAGCGCGACTCGGGACAGTCTTAACTATGGCTACACCTTC	CASSATRDSLNYGYTF
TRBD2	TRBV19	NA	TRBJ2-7	TGTGCCAGTAGTATGGGACTAGCGGGAGTCCACGAGCAGTACTTC	CASSMGLAGVHEQYF
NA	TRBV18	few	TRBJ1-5	TGTGCCAGCTCACCAGAACGTGGTAAGCCCCAGCATTTT	CASSPERGKPQHF
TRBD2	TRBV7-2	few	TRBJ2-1	TGTGCCAGCAGCCCCCGAGGACTAGCGTCAAATGAGCAGTTCTTC	CASSPRGLASNEQFF
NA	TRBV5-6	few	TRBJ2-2	TGTGCCAGCAGCGCGGGACGTCACGGGGAGCTGTTTTTT	CASSAGRHGELFF
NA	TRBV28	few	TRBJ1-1	TGTGCCAGCAGTTTTGAAAGGTTCGGCTCTGAAGCTTTCTTT	CASSFERFGSEAFF
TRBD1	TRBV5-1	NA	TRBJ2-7	TGCGCCAGCAGGAACCGGGACAGCGGACCTTACGAGCAGTACTTC	CASRNRDSGPYEQYF
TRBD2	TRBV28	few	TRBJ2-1	TGTGCCAGCATAGCCGCGGGACTAGCGGGCCGCAGCTCCTACAATGAGCAGTTCTTC	CASIAAGLAGRSSYNEQFF
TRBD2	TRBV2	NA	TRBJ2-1	TGTGCCAGCAGCGGACTAGCGGACTACAATGAGCAGTTCTTC	CASSGLADYNEQFF
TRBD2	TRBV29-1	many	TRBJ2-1	TGCAGCGTTGCTCGGCTAGCGGGAGGGCCAAAAATCTTC	CSVARLAGGPKIF
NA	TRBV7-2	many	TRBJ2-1	TGTGCCAGCAGCTTTGGCCATCTTCGTGATGAGCAGTTCTTC	CASSFGHLRDEQFF
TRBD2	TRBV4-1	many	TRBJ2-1	TGCGCCAGCAGCCAAGGGGGACTAGCGGGAGTTAATGAGCAGTTCTTC	CASSQGGLAGVNEQFF
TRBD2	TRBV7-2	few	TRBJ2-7	TGTGCCAGCAGCCGATCCGGGACTAGCGGAAAGGAGCAGTACTTC	CASSRSGTSGKEQYF
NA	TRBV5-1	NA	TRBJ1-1	TGCGCCAGCAGCTCCGGGGAGGGCACTGAAGCTTTCTTT	CASSSGEGTEAFF
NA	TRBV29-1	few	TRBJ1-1	TGCAGCGCCAGATTCATGAACACTGAAGCTTTCTTT	CSARFMNTEAFF
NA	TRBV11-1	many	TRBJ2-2	TGTGCCAGCAGCTTGAGTGCGTCGGACAGCTACTTTCAACAAAACACCGGGGAGCTGTTTTTT	CASSLSASDSYFQQNTGELFF
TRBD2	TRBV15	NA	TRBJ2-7	TGTGCCACCAGCAGAGATCCTAGCGGGGGCTACGAGCAGTACTTC	CATSRDPSGGYEQYF
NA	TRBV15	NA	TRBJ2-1	TGTGCCACCAGCAGAGACTTAGGGCGCGATAGGCAGTTCTTC	CATSRDLGRDRQFF
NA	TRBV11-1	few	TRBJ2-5	TGTGCCAGCAGCTTAGCGCGGGGGCTAGCGGTCATAAAAGAGACCCAGTACTTC	CASSLARGLAVIKETQYF
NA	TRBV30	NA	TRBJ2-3	TGTGCCTGGAGTGTTATATCAGATACGCAGTATTTT	CAWSVISDTQYF
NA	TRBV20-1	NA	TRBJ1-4	TGCAGTGCTAGTATGGGGAATTTGAAACTGTTTTTT	CSASMGNLKLFF
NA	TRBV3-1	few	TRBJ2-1	TGTGCCAGCAGCCAAGATTCATTGGATGAGCAGTTCTTC	CASSQDSLDEQFF
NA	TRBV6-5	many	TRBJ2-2	TGTGCCAGCAGTCACGGGGCGGAGGGCGCGAACACCGGGGAGCTGTTTTTT	CASSHGAEGANTGELFF
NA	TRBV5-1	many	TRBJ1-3	TGCGCCAGCAGCTTGACAATAGGCGACTCTGGAAACACCATATATTTT	CASSLTIGDSGNTIYF
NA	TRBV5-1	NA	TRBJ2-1	TGCGCCAGCAGCGTGGACAATCCAGACACGGCTGAGCAGTTCTTC	CASSVDNPDTAEQFF
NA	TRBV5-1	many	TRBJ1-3	TGCGCCAGCAGCTTGGACAGCTCTGGAAACACCATATATTTT	CASSLDSSGNTIYF